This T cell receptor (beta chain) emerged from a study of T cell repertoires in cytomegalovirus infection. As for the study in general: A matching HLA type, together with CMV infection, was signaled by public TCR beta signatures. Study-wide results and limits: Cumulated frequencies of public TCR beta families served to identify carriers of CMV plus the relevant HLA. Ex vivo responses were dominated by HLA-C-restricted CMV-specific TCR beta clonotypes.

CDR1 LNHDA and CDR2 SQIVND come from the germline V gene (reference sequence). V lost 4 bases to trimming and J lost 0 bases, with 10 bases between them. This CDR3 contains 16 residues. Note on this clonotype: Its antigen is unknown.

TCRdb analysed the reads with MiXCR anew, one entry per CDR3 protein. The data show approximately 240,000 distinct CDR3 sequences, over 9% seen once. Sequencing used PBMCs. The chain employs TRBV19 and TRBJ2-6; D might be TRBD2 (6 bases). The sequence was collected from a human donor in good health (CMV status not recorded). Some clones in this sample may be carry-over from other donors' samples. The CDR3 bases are TGTGCCAGTAGTAGGGACGGGAGCTCTGGGGCCAACGTCCTGACTTTC. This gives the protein CASSRDGSSGANVLTF.